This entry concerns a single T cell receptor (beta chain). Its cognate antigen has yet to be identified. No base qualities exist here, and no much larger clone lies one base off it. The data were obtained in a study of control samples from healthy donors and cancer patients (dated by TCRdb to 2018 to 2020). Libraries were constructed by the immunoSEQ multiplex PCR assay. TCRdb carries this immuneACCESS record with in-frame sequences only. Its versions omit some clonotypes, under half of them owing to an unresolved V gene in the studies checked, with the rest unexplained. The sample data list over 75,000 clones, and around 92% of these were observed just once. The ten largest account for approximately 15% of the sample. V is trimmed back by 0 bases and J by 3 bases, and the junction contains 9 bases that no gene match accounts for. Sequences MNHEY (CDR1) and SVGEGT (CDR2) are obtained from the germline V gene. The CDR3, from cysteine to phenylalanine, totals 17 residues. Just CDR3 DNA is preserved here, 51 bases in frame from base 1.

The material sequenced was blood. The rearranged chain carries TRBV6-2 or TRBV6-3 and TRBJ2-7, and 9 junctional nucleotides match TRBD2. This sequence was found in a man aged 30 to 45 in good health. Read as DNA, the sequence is TGTGCCAGCAGTTACTCGAGTAGGCTAGCGGGGCTCTACGAGCAGTACTTC. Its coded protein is CASSYSSRLAGLYEQYF.